A single sample is the source of the 16 T cell receptor beta chains below, sequenced in a study of PD-L1 blockade in urothelial cancer. Regarding time point: peripheral blood 6 weeks after treatment start. Assay: immunoSEQ multiplex PCR; the TCRdb copy retains only in-frame clones and omits some. The top ten clones hold 2% to 2.5% of a sample with about 50,000 clones, 85% to 90% of them seen once. Sequences were derived from PBMCs, sampled around atezolizumab (anti-PD-L1) treatment. These receptors originate from a man aged 60 to 69 with urothelial cancer.

The V call is TRBV5-1, the J call TRBJ1-4; D is unclear. The CDR3 has 15 residues. Germline V gives CDR1 SGHRS, CDR2 YFSETQ. With 4 bases removed from V and 1 base from J, the gap between germline ends came to 11 bases. CDR3 residues: CASSAYEITNEKLFF. Here the CDR3 DNA reads TGCGCCAGCAGCGCCTACGAGATAACTAATGAAAAACTGTTTTTT.

The chain has TRBV29-1 and TRBJ1-2; D call uncertain. The germline V gene has CDR1 SQVTM and CDR2 ANQGSEA. The CDR3 is 13 amino acids. Trimming shortened V by 7 bases and J by 7 bases, and 19 bases separated the two germline ends. CDR3 region: CSASELRGGGYTF. The DNA of the CDR3 is TGCAGCGCTTCCGAACTCCGGGGAGGTGGCTACACCTTC.

This chain connects TRBV5-1 to TRBJ2-7; possible D gene TRBD1, 5 bases. V was trimmed by 2 bases and J by 3 bases, leaving 9 bases between them. Per germline, CDR1 SGHRS and CDR2 YFSETQ. The length of the CDR3 is 13 residues. CDR3 in amino acids: CASSFPDSYEQYF. CDR3 in DNA: TGCGCCAGCAGCTTCCCCGACAGCTACGAGCAGTACTTC.

The genes are TRBV30 and TRBJ2-6; the match to TRBD1 covers 7 bases. The germline CDR1 and CDR2 sequences are GTSNPN and SVGIG (reference sequence). The CDR3 is made up of 12 amino acids. The V segment lost 5 bases and the J segment 8 bases; nucleotides outside the gene matches: 3. CDR3 nucleotide sequence: TGTGCCTGGCGGACAGGCCCCAACGTCCTGACTTTC. It translates to CAWRTGPNVLTF.

The chain carries TRBV20-1 and TRBJ1-2; no firm D call. The CDR3 consists of 11 residues. Looked up from germline, CDR1 is DFQATT and CDR2 is SNEGSKA (reference sequence). The CDR3 sequence: CSQVFNYGYTF. The CDR3 region has the DNA TGCAGCCAGGTTTTCAACTATGGCTACACCTTC.

V gene TRBV10-2 combines with J gene TRBJ2-7; 8 bases are a match to TRBD1. CDR3 length: 15 residues. Germline V gene data show CDR1 as WSHSY and CDR2 as SAAADI. The ends lost 2 bases at V and 3 bases at J; junction bases unmatched: 6. CDR3 region: CASSEKIGTGYEQYF. The CDR3 nucleotides are TGCGCCAGCAGTGAGAAGATCGGGACAGGCTACGAGCAGTACTTC.

The rearrangement joins TRBV4-2 to TRBJ2-2, with 9 nucleotides matching TRBD2. Germline CDR1 and CDR2: LGHNA and YNFKEQ. CDR3 size: 16 residues. V lost 3 bases and J lost 3; bases outside the gene matches: 5. The CDR3 protein is CASSHLAGSYTGELFF. CDR3 in DNA: TGTGCCAGCAGCCACCTAGCGGGGTCGTACACCGGGGAGCTGTTTTTT.

V usage is TRBV10-3 and J usage is TRBJ2-7, with 7 nucleotides matching TRBD2. The germline V gene encodes CDR1 ENHRY and CDR2 SYGVKD. The junction had 6 bases not matched to a gene; V was cut back by 6 bases and J by 4 bases. The CDR3 totals 13 residues. Here the CDR3 reads CAIRGEAGYEQYF. The CDR3 nucleotides are TGTGCCATCAGGGGAGAAGCGGGGTACGAGCAGTACTTC.

The CDR3 loop reads CASSSGQGGETQYF. The CDR3, as DNA: TGTGCCAGCAGTTCGGGACAGGGAGGGGAGACCCAGTACTTC. The chain employs TRBV28 and TRBJ2-5, with TRBD1 identical over 9 bases. V trimming: 4 bases; J trimming: 5 bases; junction bases outside the gene matches: 5. The CDR3 loop spans 14 amino acids. Germline CDR1 and CDR2: MDHEN and SYDVKM.

Here the CDR3 reads CASEGNYGYTF. The CDR3 region has the DNA TGTGCCAGCGAGGGAAACTATGGCTACACCTTC. The chain links TRBV19 to TRBJ1-2; no reliable D call. In germline, CDR1 is LNHDA, CDR2 SQIVND (reference sequence). Trimming left V 9 bases short and J 2 bases short, with 7 bases between. The CDR3 covers 11 residues.

The chain uses TRBV10-3 and TRBJ2-7; 7 nucleotides line up with TRBD1. J lost 7 bases, V lost 10 bases, and 16 bases had no gene match. The CDR3 is 14 residues long. CDR1 ENHRY and CDR2 SYGVKD come from the germline V gene. CDR3 nucleotide sequence: TGTGCCACGGCCAACAGGGGAATTCGGAAAGAGCAGTACTTC. Translated: CATANRGIRKEQYF.

The chain links TRBV7-3 to TRBJ1-5; D unresolved. Germline lookup yields CDR1 SGHTA and CDR2 FQGTGA. Trimming removed 5 bases from V and 5 bases from J, with 10 bases in between. The length of the CDR3 is 13 residues. CDR3 in amino acids: CASSASRDQPQHF. DNA of the CDR3: TGTGCCAGCAGCGCTTCCCGAGATCAGCCCCAGCATTTT.

V and J are TRBV10-1 and TRBJ2-2, with D hard to call. CDR3 size: 14 residues. The ends were cut back, 6 bases at V and 2 bases at J, with 10 bases in the middle. The germline V gene encodes CDR1 WNHNN and CDR2 SYGVQD (reference sequence). CDR3 amino acids: CASRYSINTGELFF. The CDR3 DNA follows: TGCGCCAGCAGATACAGTATCAACACCGGGGAGCTGTTTTTT.

This clone was picked up one time. V usage is TRBV6-4 and J usage is TRBJ2-5; 13 positions match TRBD2. The CDR3 is 18 residues long. Germline values: CDR1 MRHNA, CDR2 SNTAGT. J lost 2 bases, V lost 0 bases, and 6 bases had no gene match. The CDR3 DNA reads TGTGCCAGCAGTGACTCCCGGACTAGCGGGGGACTACAAGAGACCCAGTACTTC. Amino acid sequence: CASSDSRTSGGLQETQYF.

This chain uses TRBV30 with TRBJ2-5, with TRBD2 matching 10 bases. V was clipped by 3 bases and J by 1 base; unmatched bases: 8. Germline V gene sequence: CDR1 GTSNPN, CDR2 SVGIG (reference sequence). The CDR3 is made up of 16 amino acids. The DNA of the CDR3 is TGTGCCTGGAGGAGGACTAGCGGATCTTTCCAAGAGACCCAGTACTTC. Translated: CAWRRTSGSFQETQYF.

In this sample, this clone turned up a few times. The chain couples TRBV30 to TRBJ1-6; D unresolved. The V end lost 1 base, the J end lost 8 bases, and 9 bases lay between the germline ends. The CDR3 runs 13 residues. Germline V gene data show CDR1 as GTSNPN and CDR2 as SVGIG (reference sequence). The CDR3 region is CAWSEEGDSPLHF. The DNA of the CDR3 is TGTGCCTGGAGTGAAGAGGGAGATTCACCCCTCCACTTT. Filled out from reference TRBV30 and TRBJ1-6, the complete variable domain reads SQTIHQWPATLVQPVGSPLSLECTVEGTSNPNLYWYRQAAGRGLQLLFYSVGIGQISSEVPQNLSASRPQDRQFILSSKKLLLSDSGFYLCAWSEEGDSPLHFGNGTRLTVT.